This T cell receptor beta chain emerged from a study of blood T cell repertoires in COVID-19 (TCRdb year 2020). Looking at the study overall: Samples covering the acute and convalescent phases of COVID-19 were provided by collaborators in the United States, Italy and Spain. Samples came from the ongoing ImmuneRACE study (first 160 participants) plus 1,254 subjects from 6 global collaborators. The material from the prospective study consisted of cDNA or gDNA derived from T cells, B-cell-depleted T cells, or PBMCs. The repertoires were made available in a free public database intended to serve as a resource for research on the immune response to SARS-CoV-2. Deeply sampled blood TCRbeta repertoires from subjects exposed to, actively infected with, or recovered from COVID-19 were included in the dataset. A de-identified subject ID, COVID-19 status, age in years and sex were almost always included in the sample metadata. Where available, HLA class I and class II types were obtained from metadata supplied by the sample provider rather than from assay-based typing. Results and caveats for the whole study, not just this receptor: The amount of clinical and demographic metadata varied by source and participant and was provided uncurated.

TCRbeta CDR3 regions were amplified from genomic DNA using the immunoSEQ Assay, a bias-controlled multiplex PCR. The original methods were these. Nucleated cell counts per sample were estimated from amplification of reference gene primers within the assay. To quantify the absolute abundance of each unique TCRbeta CDR3 rearrangement, sequence reads were collapsed and filtered. For each sample, productive Simpson clonality was calculated by taking the square root of Simpson's diversity index across productive rearrangements. TCRdb limited this immuneACCESS table to in-frame rearrangements with V and J called. A share of clones is missing; checked studies link under half to unresolved V genes, and the rest is unexplained. The V and J calls and clone size come from that table; D and trimming were worked out from the DNA. This sample is represented by about 130,000 clones; about 91% of them were singletons. The ten largest account for about 9.4% of the sample.

CDR1 is given as SGHRS and CDR2 as YFSETQ, both from the germline V gene. V loses 0 bases, J loses 7 bases, and the germline ends lie 10 bases apart. The CDR3 starts with the cysteine, ends with the phenylalanine, and has 13 residues. Of all the DNA, just the CDR3 is kept, 39 bases in frame from base 1. Whole blood was collected in K2EDTA tubes by collaborating institutions according to the institutions' own protocols. Collaborator samples were shipped for TCRbeta analysis as frozen whole blood, isolated PBMCs, or DNA extracted from either sample type. Concerning this clone: Its antigen specificity is not known. There are no base qualities to consult, and no much larger clone falls within one base.

Sequencing input: peripheral blood. This sequence uses TRBV5-1 and TRBJ1-2, with the D gene not confidently named. The TCR was taken from a middle-aged man with acute or convalescent COVID-19. The CDR3 region: CASSLEGGRGYTF. The DNA sequence is TGCGCCAGCAGCTTGGAGGGAGGTCGTGGCTACACCTTC.